This TCR beta chain came from a study of identical twins. After template switching added a universal primer site, the resulting cDNA carried unique molecular identifiers. Each CDR3 protein gets one entry after TCRdb re-called the 5' RACE reads with MiXCR. The sample has 500,000 or so distinct CDR3 sequences, 22% seen once. These sequences were also reported in another study, on T cells expressing NK-cell markers. That paper states: In several experiments, sorting was confined to alpha-beta TCR T cells through use of an anti-gamma-delta TCR antibody. Researchers report these clonotypes also headed the CD3+CD56-NKG2C+ fraction in several donors.

The sequenced sample was CD4+ T cells sorted from blood. The receptor's source is a woman aged 18-29 years in good health.

CDR3 sequence: CSASVELAKNIQYF. The CDR3 coding sequence is TGCAGTGCTAGTGTTGAATTAGCCAAAAACATTCAGTACTTC. The chain is built from TRBV20-1 and TRBJ2-4; D gene uncertain. Trimming cost V 3 bases and J 0 bases, with 9 bases left between them. Germline values: CDR1 DFQATT, CDR2 SNEGSKA (reference sequence). The CDR3 is 14 residues long.